Shown below are 5 T cell receptor beta chains from a single sample sequenced in a study of blood T cell repertoires in COVID-19. Here immunoSEQ multiplex PCR was the method, and the copy in TCRdb shows in-frame clones only, minus some. The sample holds around 300,000 clones; approximately 91% are singletons and the top ten take 1.5% to 2%. Sequencing input: PBMCs or T cells enriched from blood (not recorded which). The receptor set was obtained from a woman between 35 and 50 years old who had recovered from COVID-19.

In its sample, this clone was seen once. CDR3 loop: CASSPTRQETQYF. The CDR3 coding sequence is TGTGCCAGCTCACCAACCAGACAAGAGACCCAGTACTTC. The V call is TRBV18, the J call TRBJ2-5, with D uncertain. There are 13 residues in the CDR3. CDR1 and CDR2 from the germline V gene are KGHSH and LQKENI. Trimming removed 2 bases at V and 2 bases at J, with 6 bases between.

V and J are TRBV3-1 (or the pseudogene TRBV3-2) and TRBJ2-7; 11 positions agree with TRBD2. The CDR3 runs to 15 residues. Germline CDR1 is LGHDT and CDR2 is YNNKEL (reference sequence). J lost 2 bases, V lost 5 bases, and 5 bases had no gene match. The CDR3 loop reads CASSKGLAGPYEQYF. DNA of the CDR3: TGTGCCAGCAGCAAAGGACTAGCGGGCCCCTACGAGCAGTACTTC.

The chain couples TRBV2 to TRBJ1-5; tentatively, D is TRBD1 (5 bases). This CDR3 has 14 amino acids. Per germline, CDR1 SNHLY and CDR2 FYNNEI. V was cut by 4 bases and J by 6 bases, with 13 bases left in between. In nucleotides, the CDR3 is TGTGCCAGCAGTGTCCCTGCAGGGCGTCAGCCCCAGCATTTT. This encodes CASSVPAGRQPQHF.

The chain joins TRBV30 to TRBJ1-4; TRBD1 agrees at 9 bases. The CDR3 consists of 13 residues. V dropped 5 bases and J dropped 6; count of bases not matched to a gene: 4. The germline V gene encodes CDR1 GTSNPN and CDR2 SVGIG (reference sequence). CDR3 nucleotides: TGTGCCTGGCAGCGGGACAGGGATGAAAAACTGTTTTTT. Translation gives CAWQRDRDEKLFF.

The chain recombines TRBV5-4 with TRBJ2-1, with 14 positions matching TRBD2. The CDR3 has 16 amino acids. The V gene end was trimmed by 2 bases and the J gene end by 8 bases; junction bases not matched to a gene: 6. Germline CDR1 reads SGHNT; CDR2 reads YYREEE (reference sequence). CDR3: CASSFPGTSGRDEQFF. DNA for the CDR3: TGTGCCAGCAGCTTTCCCGGGACTAGCGGGAGAGATGAGCAGTTCTTC.